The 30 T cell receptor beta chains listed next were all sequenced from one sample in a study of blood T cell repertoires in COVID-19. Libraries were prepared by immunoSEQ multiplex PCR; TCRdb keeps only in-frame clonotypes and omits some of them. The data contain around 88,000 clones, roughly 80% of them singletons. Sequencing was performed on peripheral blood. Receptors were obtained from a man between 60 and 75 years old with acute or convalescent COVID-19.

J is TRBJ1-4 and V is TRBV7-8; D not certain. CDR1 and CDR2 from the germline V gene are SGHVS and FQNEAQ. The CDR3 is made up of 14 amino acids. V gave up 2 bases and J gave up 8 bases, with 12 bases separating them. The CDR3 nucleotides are TGTGCCAGCAGCTTAAGTTGGACTTTCGAAAAACTGTTTTTT. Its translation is CASSLSWTFEKLFF.

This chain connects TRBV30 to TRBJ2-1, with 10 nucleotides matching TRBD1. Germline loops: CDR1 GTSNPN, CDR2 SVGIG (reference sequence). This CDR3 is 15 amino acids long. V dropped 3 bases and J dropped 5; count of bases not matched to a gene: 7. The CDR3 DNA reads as TGTGCCTGGAGCCGGACAGGGGGGCCGAACAATGAGCAGTTCTTC. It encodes CAWSRTGGPNNEQFF.

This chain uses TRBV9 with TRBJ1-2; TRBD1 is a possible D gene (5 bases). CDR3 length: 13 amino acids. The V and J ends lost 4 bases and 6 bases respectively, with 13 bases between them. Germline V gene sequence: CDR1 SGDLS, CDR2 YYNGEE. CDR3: CASSHSTRDGYTF. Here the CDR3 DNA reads TGTGCCAGCAGCCATTCCACCAGGGATGGCTACACCTTC.

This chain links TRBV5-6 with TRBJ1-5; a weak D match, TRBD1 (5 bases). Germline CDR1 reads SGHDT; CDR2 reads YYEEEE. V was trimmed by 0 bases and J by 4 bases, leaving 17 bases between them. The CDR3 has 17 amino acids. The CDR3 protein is CASSLGGEARPNQPQHF. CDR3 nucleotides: TGTGCCAGCAGCTTGGGAGGGGAGGCCAGACCGAATCAGCCCCAGCATTTT.

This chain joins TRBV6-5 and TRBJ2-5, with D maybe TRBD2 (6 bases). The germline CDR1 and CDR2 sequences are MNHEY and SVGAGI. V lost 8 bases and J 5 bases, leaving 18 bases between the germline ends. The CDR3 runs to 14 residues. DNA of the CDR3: TGTGCCAGCGGCGCGACTAGTGGCGGCGAGACCCAGTACTTC. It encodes CASGATSGGETQYF.

CDR3 protein: CASSLGAGNSYEQYF. The DNA of the CDR3 is TGTGCCAGCAGCTTGGGGGCAGGGAATTCCTACGAGCAGTACTTC. This rearrangement joins TRBV5-5 to TRBJ2-7; D possibly corresponds to TRBD1 (5 bases). V was pared by 0 bases and J by 1 base, with 11 bases between. Germline-derived CDR1 and CDR2 are SGHKS and YYEKEE (reference sequence). The CDR3 is made up of 15 amino acids.

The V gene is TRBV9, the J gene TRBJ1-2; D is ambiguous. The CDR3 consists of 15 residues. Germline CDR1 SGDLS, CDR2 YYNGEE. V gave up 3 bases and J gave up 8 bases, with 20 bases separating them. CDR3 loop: CASSGYLGLGAGYTF. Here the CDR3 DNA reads TGTGCCAGCAGCGGCTACCTGGGCTTGGGCGCGGGCTACACCTTC.

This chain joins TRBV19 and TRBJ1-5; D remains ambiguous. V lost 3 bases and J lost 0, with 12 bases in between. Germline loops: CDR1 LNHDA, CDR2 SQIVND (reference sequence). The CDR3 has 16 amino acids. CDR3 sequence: CASSIIRGLSNQPQHF. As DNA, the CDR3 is TGTGCCAGTAGTATCATTCGAGGACTTAGCAATCAGCCCCAGCATTTT.

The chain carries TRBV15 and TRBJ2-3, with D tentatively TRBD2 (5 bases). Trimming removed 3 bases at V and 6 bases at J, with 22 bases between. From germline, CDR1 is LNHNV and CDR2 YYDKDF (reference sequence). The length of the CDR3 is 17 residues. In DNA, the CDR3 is TGTGCCACCAGCAGTCCTTTTGATGGGCTAGCTAGGGATACGCAGTATTTT. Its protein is CATSSPFDGLARDTQYF. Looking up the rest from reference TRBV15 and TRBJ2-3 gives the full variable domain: DAMVIQNPRYQVTQFGKPVTLSCSQTLNHNVMYWYQQKSSQAPKLLFHYYDKDFNNEADTPDNFQSRRPNTSFCFLDIRSPGLGDTAMYLCATSSPFDGLARDTQYFGPGTRLTVL.

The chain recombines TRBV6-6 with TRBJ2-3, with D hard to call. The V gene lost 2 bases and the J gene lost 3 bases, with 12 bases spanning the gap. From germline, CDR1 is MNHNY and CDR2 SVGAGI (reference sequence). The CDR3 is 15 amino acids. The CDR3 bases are TGTGCCAGCAGTTACAAGCGTAAATTAACAGATACGCAGTATTTT. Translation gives CASSYKRKLTDTQYF.

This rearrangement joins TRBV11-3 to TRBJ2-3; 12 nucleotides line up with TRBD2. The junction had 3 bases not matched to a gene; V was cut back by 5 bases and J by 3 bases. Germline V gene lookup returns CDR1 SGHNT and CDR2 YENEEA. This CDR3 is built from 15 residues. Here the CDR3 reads CASSPGLAGTDTQYF. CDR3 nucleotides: TGTGCCAGCAGCCCCGGACTAGCGGGGACAGATACGCAGTATTTT. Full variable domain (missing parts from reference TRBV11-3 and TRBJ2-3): EAGVVQSPRYKIIEKKQPVAFWCNPISGHNTLYWYLQNLGQGPELLIRYENEEAVDDSQLPKDRFSAERLKGVDSTLKIQPAELGDSAVYLCASSPGLAGTDTQYFGPGTRLTVL.

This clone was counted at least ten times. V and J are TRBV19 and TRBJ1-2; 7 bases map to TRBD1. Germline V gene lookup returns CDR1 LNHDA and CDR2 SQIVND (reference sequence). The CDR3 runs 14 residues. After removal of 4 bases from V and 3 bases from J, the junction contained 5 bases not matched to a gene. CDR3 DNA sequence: TGTGCCAGTAGTAGAACCGACAGGGACTATGGCTACACCTTC. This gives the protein CASSRTDRDYGYTF.

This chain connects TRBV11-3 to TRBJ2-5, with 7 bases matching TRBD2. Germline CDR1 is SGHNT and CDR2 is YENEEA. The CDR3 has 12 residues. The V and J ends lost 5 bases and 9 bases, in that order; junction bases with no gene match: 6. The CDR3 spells CASSTGGMAQYF. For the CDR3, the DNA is TGTGCCAGCAGCACCGGGGGGATGGCCCAGTACTTC.

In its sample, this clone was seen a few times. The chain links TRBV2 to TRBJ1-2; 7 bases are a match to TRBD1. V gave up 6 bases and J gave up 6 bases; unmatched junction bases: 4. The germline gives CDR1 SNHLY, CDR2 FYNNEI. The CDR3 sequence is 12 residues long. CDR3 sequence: CASRTGINGYTF. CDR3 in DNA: TGTGCCAGCAGGACAGGGATCAATGGCTACACCTTC.

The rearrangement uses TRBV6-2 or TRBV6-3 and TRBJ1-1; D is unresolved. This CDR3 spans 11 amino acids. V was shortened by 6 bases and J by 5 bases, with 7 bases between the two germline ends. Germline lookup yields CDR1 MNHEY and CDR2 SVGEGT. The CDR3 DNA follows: TGTGCCAGCAGCCTCGGGACTGAAGCTTTCTTT. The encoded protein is CASSLGTEAFF.

The DNA for the CDR3 is TGCGCCAGCACCGCTGACAGGAGTAGACAGCCCCAGCATTTT. Translating it yields CASTADRSRQPQHF. V usage is TRBV10-2 and J usage is TRBJ1-5, with TRBD1 as a possible D gene (6 bases). Deletions cut 7 bases from V and 7 bases from J, with 17 bases between. Per germline, CDR1 WSHSY and CDR2 SAAADI. CDR3 length: 14 residues.

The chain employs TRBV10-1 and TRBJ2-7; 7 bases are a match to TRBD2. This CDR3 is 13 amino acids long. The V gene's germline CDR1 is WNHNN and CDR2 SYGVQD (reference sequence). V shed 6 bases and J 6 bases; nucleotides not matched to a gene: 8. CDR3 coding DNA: TGCGCCAGCAGCCAAGGAGGGAGGGGCGAGCAGTACTTC. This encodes CASSQGGRGEQYF.

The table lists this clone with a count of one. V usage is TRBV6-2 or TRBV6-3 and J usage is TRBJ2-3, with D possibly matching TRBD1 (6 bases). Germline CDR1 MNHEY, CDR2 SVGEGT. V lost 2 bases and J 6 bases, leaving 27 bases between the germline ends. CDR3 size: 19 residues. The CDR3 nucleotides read TGTGCCAGCAGTTACCCGACAGGCCTGAGGGCGTATAGAGGGGATACGCAGTATTTT. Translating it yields CASSYPTGLRAYRGDTQYF.

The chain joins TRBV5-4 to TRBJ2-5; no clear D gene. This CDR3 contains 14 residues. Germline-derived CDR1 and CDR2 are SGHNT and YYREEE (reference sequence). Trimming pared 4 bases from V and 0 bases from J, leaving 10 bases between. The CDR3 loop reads CASSVVGNQETQYF. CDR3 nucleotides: TGTGCCAGCAGCGTCGTCGGTAACCAAGAGACCCAGTACTTC.

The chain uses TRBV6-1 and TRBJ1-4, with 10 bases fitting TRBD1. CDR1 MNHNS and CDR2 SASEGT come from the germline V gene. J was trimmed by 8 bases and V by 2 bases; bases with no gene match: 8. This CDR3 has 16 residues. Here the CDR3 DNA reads TGTGCCAGCAGTGAACCCAGGGACAGGGGTTGGGAAAAACTGTTTTTT. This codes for CASSEPRDRGWEKLFF.

For the CDR3, the DNA is TGTGCCAGCAGCCCCTCCAGTATTAGCGCCTACGAGCAGTACTTC. Translating it yields CASSPSSISAYEQYF. V is TRBV7-6 and J is TRBJ2-7; a possible D gene is TRBD2 (5 bases). Germline CDR1 reads SGHVS; CDR2 reads FNYEAQ. V was shortened by 5 bases and J by 2 bases, with 16 bases between the two germline ends. The CDR3 sequence is 15 residues long.

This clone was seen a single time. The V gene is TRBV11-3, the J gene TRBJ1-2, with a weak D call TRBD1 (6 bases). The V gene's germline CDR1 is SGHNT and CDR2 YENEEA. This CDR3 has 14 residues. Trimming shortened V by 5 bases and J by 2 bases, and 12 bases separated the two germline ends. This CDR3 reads CASSLQTGNYGYTF. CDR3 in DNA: TGTGCCAGCAGCCTACAGACAGGAAACTATGGCTACACCTTC.

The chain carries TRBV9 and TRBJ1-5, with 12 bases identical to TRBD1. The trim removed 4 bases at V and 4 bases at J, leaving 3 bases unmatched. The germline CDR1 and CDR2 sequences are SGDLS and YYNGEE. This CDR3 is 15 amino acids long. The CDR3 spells CASSLGQGANQPQHF. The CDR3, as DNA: TGTGCCAGCAGCCTGGGACAGGGGGCAAATCAGCCCCAGCATTTT.

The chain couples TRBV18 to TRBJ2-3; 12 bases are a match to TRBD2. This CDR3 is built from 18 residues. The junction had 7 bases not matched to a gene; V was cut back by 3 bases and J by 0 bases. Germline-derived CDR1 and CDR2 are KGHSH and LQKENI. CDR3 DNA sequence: TGTGCCAGCTCACCGACTAGCGGGAGCTGGGACAGCACAGATACGCAGTATTTT. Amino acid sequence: CASSPTSGSWDSTDTQYF.

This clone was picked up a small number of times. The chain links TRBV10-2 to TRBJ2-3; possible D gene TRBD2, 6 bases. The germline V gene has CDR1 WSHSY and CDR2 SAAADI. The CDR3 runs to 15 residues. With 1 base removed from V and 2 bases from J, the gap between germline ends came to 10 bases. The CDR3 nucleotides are TGCGCCAGCAGTGAGTTACGGACTAACACAGATACGCAGTATTTT. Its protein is CASSELRTNTDTQYF.

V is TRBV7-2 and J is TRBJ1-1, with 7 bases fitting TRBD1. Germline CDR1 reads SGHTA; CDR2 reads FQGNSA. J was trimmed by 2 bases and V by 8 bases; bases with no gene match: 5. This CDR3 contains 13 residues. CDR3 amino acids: CASLTGINTEAFF. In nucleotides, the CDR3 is TGTGCCAGCCTGACAGGGATCAACACTGAAGCTTTCTTT.

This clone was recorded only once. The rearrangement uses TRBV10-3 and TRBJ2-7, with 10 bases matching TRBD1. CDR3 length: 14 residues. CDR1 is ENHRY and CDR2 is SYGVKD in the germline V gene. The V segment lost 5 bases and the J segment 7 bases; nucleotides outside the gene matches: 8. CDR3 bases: TGTGCCATCAGTTTTGGGGACAGGGGCGTGGAGCAGTACTTC. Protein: CAISFGDRGVEQYF.

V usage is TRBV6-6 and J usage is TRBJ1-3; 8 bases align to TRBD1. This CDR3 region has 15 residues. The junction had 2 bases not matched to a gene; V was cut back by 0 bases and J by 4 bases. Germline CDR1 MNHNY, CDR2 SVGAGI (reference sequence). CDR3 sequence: CASSYSTGVGNTIYF. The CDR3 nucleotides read TGTGCCAGCAGTTACTCGACAGGGGTCGGAAACACCATATATTTT.

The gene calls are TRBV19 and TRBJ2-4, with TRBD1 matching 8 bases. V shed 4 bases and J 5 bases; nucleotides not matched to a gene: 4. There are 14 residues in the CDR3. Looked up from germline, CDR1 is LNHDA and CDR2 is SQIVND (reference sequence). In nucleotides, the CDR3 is TGTGCCAGTAGTACCAGGGGGCACGAAAACATTCAGTACTTC. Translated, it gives CASSTRGHENIQYF. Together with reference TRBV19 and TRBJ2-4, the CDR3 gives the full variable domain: DGGITQSPKYLFRKEGQNVTLSCEQNLNHDAMYWYRQDPGQGLRLIYYSQIVNDFQKGDIAEGYSVSREKKESFPLTVTSAQKNPTAFYLCASSTRGHENIQYFGAGTRLSVL.

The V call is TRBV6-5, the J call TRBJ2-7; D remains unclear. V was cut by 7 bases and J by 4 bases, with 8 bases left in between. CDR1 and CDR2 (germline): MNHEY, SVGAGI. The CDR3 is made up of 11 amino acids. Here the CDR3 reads CASIGQYEQYF. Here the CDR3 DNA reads TGTGCCAGCATTGGGCAGTACGAGCAGTACTTC.